The rows below give T cell receptor beta chains drawn from one sample of a study of blood T cell repertoires in COVID-19. Sequencing used immunoSEQ multiplex PCR; TCRdb keeps in-frame clones, though not all of them. The sample yields 200,000 to 300,000 clones, around 83% seen once. The sequencing sample was made of peripheral blood. The receptor source for this set is a woman over 75 with acute or convalescent COVID-19. CDR3s include the opening cysteine and the closing phenylalanine or tryptophan. Each record gives: J gene, D gene, V gene, clone size, CDR3 DNA, CDR3 protein. D genes are given only for firm matches. Size tells how often a clone was seen (once, few, many) or the class of an expanded clone, and some rows leave it out.

TRBJ2-1 | TRBD2 | TRBV7-7 | NA | TGTGCTAGCAGCCGATGGCCCCCAGAAGCGGGGGGGCGGGGTGAGCAGTTCTTC | CASSRWPPEAGGRGEQFF
TRBJ2-3 | TRBD1 | TRBV19 | NA | TGTGCCAGTAGTATTTCTGGCAGGGGGCCTACATCTGCCACAGATACGCAGTATTTT | CASSISGRGPTSATDTQYF
TRBJ2-7 | NA | TRBV12-3/TRBV12-4 | NA | TGTGCCAGCAGTCTCTTTGGGCCCTACGAGCAGTACTTC | CASSLFGPYEQYF
TRBJ1-1 | NA | TRBV10-3 | NA | TGTGCCATCAGTGAATGGGGGGGCAATGGGAACACTGAAGCTTTCTTT | CAISEWGGNGNTEAFF
TRBJ2-2 | NA | TRBV29-1 | NA | TGCAGCGTTGAAGGGCCAGCGACAGGACAGCAAATCACCGGGGAGCTGTTTTTT | CSVEGPATGQQITGELFF
TRBJ2-3 | TRBD1 | TRBV4-1 | NA | TGCGCCAGCAGCCAAGACGGGACAGGGGCGCAGTATTTT | CASSQDGTGAQYF
TRBJ1-6 | NA | TRBV7-3 | once | TGTGCCAGCAGCTCAGGGAGGGAAAATTCACCCCTCCACTTT | CASSSGRENSPLHF
TRBJ1-2 | NA | TRBV7-9 | NA | TGTGCCAGCAGCCCCGGGGAAGGTTATGGCTACACCTTC | CASSPGEGYGYTF
TRBJ1-6 | NA | TRBV5-6 | NA | TGTGCCAGCAGCTTGATTTTCGGTTATAATTCACCCCTCCACTTT | CASSLIFGYNSPLHF
TRBJ1-2 | NA | TRBV4-1 | NA | TGCGCCAGCAGCCAAGATAGGACAGTCCCCTATGGCTACACCTTC | CASSQDRTVPYGYTF
TRBJ1-2 | TRBD1 | TRBV27 | NA | TGTGCCAGCAGTCGGACAGGGGAGGCCTATGGCTACACCTTC | CASSRTGEAYGYTF
TRBJ1-2 | NA | TRBV2 | NA | TGTGCCAGCAGCGGACAGCTCTATGGCTACACCTTC | CASSGQLYGYTF
TRBJ2-3 | TRBD1 | TRBV5-1 | NA | TGCGCCAGCAGTGCCTCCGGGACAGGGGGAGCAGATACGCAGTATTTT | CASSASGTGGADTQYF
TRBJ2-1 | NA | TRBV7-9 | NA | TGTGCCAGCAGCTCCGGGCCCTGGCGGGACAATGAGCAGTTCTTC | CASSSGPWRDNEQFF
TRBJ1-1 | TRBD1 | TRBV6-5 | NA | TGTGCCAGCAGACAAACAGGGGGCCCTGAAGCTTTCTTT | CASRQTGGPEAFF
TRBJ1-6 | NA | TRBV5-1 | NA | TGCGCCAGCAGTCGACAGGACTCACCCCTCCACTTT | CASSRQDSPLHF
TRBJ1-6 | NA | TRBV5-1 | few | TGCGCCAGCAGCTTGGGCGGGATAAATTCACCCCTCCACTTT | CASSLGGINSPLHF
TRBJ1-1 | TRBD1 | TRBV3-1/TRBV3-2 | once | TGTGCCAGCAGCGGGGACAGTATCGACACTGAAGCTTTCTTT | CASSGDSIDTEAFF
TRBJ2-2 | NA | TRBV7-3 | NA | TGTGCCAGCAGCTTAGACAGAAACACCGGGGAGCTGTTTTTT | CASSLDRNTGELFF
TRBJ2-3 | TRBD1 | TRBV5-1 | NA | TGCGCCAGCAGCCCGGACAGGGAGGATACGCAGTATTTT | CASSPDREDTQYF
TRBJ1-6 | TRBD1 | TRBV18 | once | TGTGCCAGCTCCCTGGGGACAGGGCTTAGCTCACCCCTCCACTTT | CASSLGTGLSSPLHF
TRBJ2-2 | NA | TRBV11-3 | NA | TGTGCCAGCAGCTTAGGGGCCACCGGGGAGCTGTTTTTT | CASSLGATGELFF
TRBJ1-4 | NA | TRBV28 | NA | TGTGCCAGCAGTTTTGTATCAGGGGCAACTAATGAAAAACTGTTTTTT | CASSFVSGATNEKLFF
TRBJ2-7 | TRBD1 | TRBV19 | NA | TGTGCCAGTAGTACCGCTACAGGGGGCTACGAGCAGTACTTC | CASSTATGGYEQYF
TRBJ2-7 | NA | TRBV24-1 | NA | TGTGCCACCAGTGACAACCAGGGGTTCTCCTACGAGCAGTACTTC | CATSDNQGFSYEQYF
TRBJ2-3 | NA | TRBV3-1/TRBV3-2 | NA | TGTGCCAGCAGCCAAGATCACTTCCCAGATACGCAGTATTTT | CASSQDHFPDTQYF
TRBJ1-2 | TRBD1 | TRBV12-3/TRBV12-4 | once | TGTGCCAGCAGAGGGACAGCGAACTATGGCTACACCTTC | CASRGTANYGYTF
TRBJ2-5 | NA | TRBV7-2 | NA | TGTGCCAGCAGCTTAGCGCACCGGGGTAGACAAGAGACCCAGTACTTC | CASSLAHRGRQETQYF